A single sample is the source of the 20 T cell receptor beta chains below, sequenced in a study of cytomegalovirus exposure and HLA in healthy donors. Amplification used 60 Vbeta primers and 13 Jbeta primers. This table comes from immunoSEQ multiplex PCR, and its TCRdb copy is limited to in-frame clones, with some not included. This sample yields under 200,000 clones, of which over 65% are seen a single time; about 2.4% belongs to the top ten. Sequencing was carried out using PBMCs. These receptor sequences come from a man aged 55 to 70 in good health and CMV-seronegative.

The chain joins TRBV9 to TRBJ2-5; TRBD1 aligns across 7 bases. The J call is doubtful: the DNA matches TRBJ2-7 better. The CDR3 is made up of 14 amino acids. Per the germline V gene, CDR1 is SGDLS and CDR2 is YYNGEE. This CDR3 is CASSVGDSRGEQYF. In DNA form, the CDR3 reads TGTGCCAGCAGCGTAGGGGACAGCAGGGGCGAGCAGTACTTC.

The rearrangement links TRBV5-1 to TRBJ2-7; TRBD1 matches 8 bases. Trimming removed 0 bases from V and 4 bases from J; junction bases left unmatched: 3. The germline V gene has CDR1 SGHRS and CDR2 YFSETQ. This CDR3 region has 14 residues. CDR3 protein: CASSLGTGLYEQYF. The CDR3, as DNA: TGCGCCAGCAGCTTGGGGACAGGGCTTTACGAGCAGTACTTC.

The rearrangement links TRBV5-1 to TRBJ2-5; possible D gene TRBD1, 7 bases. Per germline, CDR1 SGHRS and CDR2 YFSETQ. Trimming left V 4 bases short and J 7 bases short, with 17 bases between. This CDR3 region has 14 residues. The CDR3 spells CASSTGGQEGTQYF. The CDR3 DNA follows: TGCGCCAGCAGCACCGGAGGACAGGAGGGGACCCAGTACTTC.

This clone occurred once. The chain is built from TRBV28 and TRBJ2-7, with D perhaps matching TRBD2 (6 bases). V was cut by 3 bases and J by 2 bases, with 11 bases left in between. From germline, CDR1 is MDHEN and CDR2 SYDVKM. CDR3 size: 14 residues. Here the CDR3 reads CASSFPWGAYEQYF. CDR3 DNA: TGTGCCAGCAGTTTCCCTTGGGGGGCCTACGAGCAGTACTTC.

The genes are TRBV5-4 and TRBJ2-3; 7 bases are shared with TRBD2. The CDR3 extends over 20 amino acids. CDR1 is SGHNT, CDR2 YYREEE, per germline (reference sequence). Trimming cost V 3 bases and J 6 bases; bases outside gene matches: 25. The DNA of the CDR3 is TGTGCCAGCAGCTCCTTTCGACCCCCCAGCGGACTAGAGAGATGGGATACGCAGTATTTT. Residues: CASSSFRPPSGLERWDTQYF.

V usage is TRBV6-6 and J usage is TRBJ2-1; TRBD2 aligns across 11 bases. The CDR3 sequence is 16 residues long. Germline CDR1 and CDR2: MNHNY and SVGAGI (reference sequence). Losses at the gene ends were 5 bases for V and 3 bases for J; bases not matched to a gene: 6. CDR3: CASSMTTSGNYNEQFF. CDR3 sequence (DNA): TGTGCCAGCAGTATGACGACTAGCGGGAACTACAATGAGCAGTTCTTC.

This clone was detected a few times. J is TRBJ1-2 and V is TRBV28; D perhaps matches TRBD1 (6 bases). The germline V gene has CDR1 MDHEN and CDR2 SYDVKM. The CDR3 sequence is 12 residues long. Trimming shortened V by 7 bases and J by 10 bases, and 16 bases separated the two germline ends. CDR3 region: CASTPEVGAYTF. Written as DNA, the CDR3 is TGTGCCAGCACCCCAGAGGTGGGGGCCTACACCTTC.

The V call is TRBV27, the J call TRBJ1-2; 7 bases are shared with TRBD1. CDR1 MNHEY and CDR2 SMNVEV come from the germline V gene (reference sequence). The CDR3 runs 17 residues. V dropped 3 bases and J dropped 4; count of bases not matched to a gene: 14. The CDR3 here is CASSFRDSLRRIYGYTF. In DNA form, the CDR3 reads TGTGCCAGCAGTTTCCGGGACAGCCTTAGGAGAATCTATGGCTACACCTTC.

The chain has TRBV5-1 and TRBJ2-3; D may be TRBD2 (5 bases). Germline V gene sequence: CDR1 SGHRS, CDR2 YFSETQ. CDR3 length: 15 amino acids. Trimming removed 7 bases from V and 4 bases from J, with 19 bases in between. CDR3 sequence (DNA): TGCGCCAGCGGCGGGTCCTCCGGGCTGGCAGATACGCAGTATTTT. Translating gives CASGGSSGLADTQYF.

The V gene is TRBV5-8, the J gene TRBJ2-2, with TRBD2 as a possible D gene (6 bases). The V gene's germline CDR1 is SGHTS and CDR2 YDEGEE. The V gene lost 2 bases and the J gene lost 4 bases, with 12 bases spanning the gap. The CDR3 length is 15 residues. The DNA for the CDR3 is TGTGCCAGCAGCTTTAGCGGTGGAGGCACCGGGGAGCTGTTTTTT. It is translated as CASSFSGGGTGELFF.

The J gene is TRBJ2-4, the V gene TRBV5-4; TRBD2 matches at 13 bases. J was trimmed by 6 bases and V by 4 bases; bases with no gene match: 10. Germline V gene lookup returns CDR1 SGHNT and CDR2 YYREEE (reference sequence). The CDR3 is 17 residues long. The CDR3 DNA is TGTGCCAGCAGCCCTGGACTAGCGGGAGCAGGTGGAAACATTCAGTACTTC. Its protein is CASSPGLAGAGGNIQYF.

V usage is TRBV10-3 and J usage is TRBJ2-3, with D maybe TRBD2 (6 bases). The CDR3 is 14 residues long. Germline assignment: CDR1 ENHRY and CDR2 SYGVKD. V dropped 8 bases and J dropped 0 bases, with 12 bases sitting between them. DNA of the CDR3: TGTGCCATCTCACGGGAGACTAGCACAGATACGCAGTATTTT. This gives the protein CAISRETSTDTQYF.

V usage is TRBV20-1 and J usage is TRBJ1-2; unclear D gene. Germline V lookup: CDR1 DFQATT, CDR2 SNEGSKA (reference sequence). This CDR3 is built from 11 residues. V shed 3 bases and J shed 8 bases, with 10 bases lying between them. CDR3 sequence: CSASPLLGYTF. CDR3 bases: TGCAGTGCTAGTCCTTTACTGGGCTACACCTTC.

This clone turned up a few times. This sequence joins TRBV19 and TRBJ1-6; TRBD1 might be the D (6 bases). V was clipped by 2 bases and J by 7 bases, with 9 bases between them. The CDR3 runs 14 residues. Germline V gene sequence: CDR1 LNHDA, CDR2 SQIVND (reference sequence). The CDR3 here is CASSIKGGNSPLHF. CDR3 nucleotide sequence: TGTGCCAGTAGTATAAAGGGGGGGAATTCACCCCTCCACTTT. The full variable domain, rest sourced from reference TRBV19 and TRBJ1-6, is DGGITQSPKYLFRKEGQNVTLSCEQNLNHDAMYWYRQDPGQGLRLIYYSQIVNDFQKGDIAEGYSVSREKKESFPLTVTSAQKNPTAFYLCASSIKGGNSPLHFGNGTRLTVT.

CDR3 DNA sequence: TGCGCCAGCAGTGAGACCCTAGGGGGTAGCAATCAGCCCCAGCATTTT. It yields the protein CASSETLGGSNQPQHF. This sequence joins TRBV10-2 and TRBJ1-5, with a tentative D call TRBD1 (6 bases). Germline CDR1 WSHSY, CDR2 SAAADI. The CDR3 spans 16 residues. V lost 2 bases and J 0 bases, leaving 11 bases between the germline ends.

The chain has TRBV6-1 and TRBJ2-2, with D perhaps matching TRBD1 (5 bases). Trimming pared 0 bases from V and 3 bases from J, leaving 20 bases between. Germline V gene data show CDR1 as MNHNS and CDR2 as SASEGT. CDR3 length: 19 amino acids. CDR3 nucleotide sequence: TGTGCCAGCAGTGAAGCCAAGAGGACCACTCCAGGGTACACCGGGGAGCTGTTTTTT. It encodes CASSEAKRTTPGYTGELFF.

The chain links TRBV27 to TRBJ1-2, with D unclear. The CDR3 sequence is 13 residues long. Between the trimmed V and J ends, which lost 3 bases and 0 bases, there was a span of 5 bases. Germline CDR1 is MNHEY and CDR2 is SMNVEV (reference sequence). The CDR3 sequence: CASSFGTNYGYTF. The CDR3 region has the DNA TGTGCCAGCAGTTTCGGTACTAACTATGGCTACACCTTC.

J is TRBJ2-5 and V is TRBV13, with 10 positions matching TRBD1. This CDR3 comprises 17 residues. The ends lost 10 bases at V and 4 bases at J; junction bases unmatched: 18. Germline V lookup: CDR1 PRHDT, CDR2 FYEKMQ (reference sequence). The CDR3 protein is CATRLWGWDRGAETQYF. The CDR3 coding sequence is TGTGCCACCCGCCTATGGGGATGGGACAGGGGTGCAGAGACCCAGTACTTC.

The V gene is TRBV27, the J gene TRBJ2-4; 7 nucleotides line up with TRBD1. After removal of 8 bases from V and 0 bases from J, the junction contained 16 bases not matched to a gene. Germline lookup yields CDR1 MNHEY and CDR2 SMNVEV (reference sequence). The CDR3 length is 18 residues. For the CDR3, the DNA is TGTGCCAGCGGGTCGGGCAAGGGGACAGTTCTAGCCAAAAACATTCAGTACTTC. Translation: CASGSGKGTVLAKNIQYF.

The V gene is TRBV21-1, the J gene TRBJ2-4; the tabulated D call, TRBD2, remains unverified against the DNA. TRBV21-1 is termed a pseudogene. The CDR3 contains 14 residues. CDR3 protein: CATVVQGGEDIQYF. Here the CDR3 DNA reads TGTGCCACTGTGGTTCAGGGAGGTGAAGACATTCAGTACTTC.